The entry that follows covers one T cell receptor (beta chain) sequence. Data came from immunoSEQ multiplex PCR; TCRdb stores just in-frame clones and leaves some out. The data contain fewer than 95,000 clones, around 90% of them seen just once; the ten biggest clones take up less than 0.3%. The germline CDR1 and CDR2 sequences are MNHEY and SVGAGI. The V end was cut by 6 bases, the J end by 4 bases, with 18 bases between. This CDR3 spans 15 amino acids. This sample stems from a study of technical replicates of blood from a handful of donors. The sequence came from a human donor in good health. This chain connects TRBV6-5 to TRBJ1-2, with D possibly TRBD1 on 5 matching bases. Sequenced: T cells isolated from PBMCs. CDR3: CASRRALGGIYGYTF. Written as DNA, the CDR3 is TGTGCCAGCAGACGGGCGTTGGGGGGGATCTATGGCTACACCTTC.